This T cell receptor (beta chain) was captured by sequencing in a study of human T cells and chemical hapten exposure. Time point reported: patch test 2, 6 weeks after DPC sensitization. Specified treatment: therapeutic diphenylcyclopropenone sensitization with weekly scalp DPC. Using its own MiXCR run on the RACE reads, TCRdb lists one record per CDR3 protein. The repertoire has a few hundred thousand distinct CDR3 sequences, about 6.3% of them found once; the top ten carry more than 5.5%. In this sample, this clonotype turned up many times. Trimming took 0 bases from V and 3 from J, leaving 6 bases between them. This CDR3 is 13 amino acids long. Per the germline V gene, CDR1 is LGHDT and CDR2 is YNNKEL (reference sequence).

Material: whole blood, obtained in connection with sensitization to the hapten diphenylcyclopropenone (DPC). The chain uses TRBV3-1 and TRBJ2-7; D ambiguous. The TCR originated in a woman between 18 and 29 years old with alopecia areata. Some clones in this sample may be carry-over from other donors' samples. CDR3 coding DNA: TGTGCCAGCAGCCAAGACTTTAGCTACGAGCAGTACTTC. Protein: CASSQDFSYEQYF.